A selection of T cell receptor beta chains follows, all from one sample in a study of OX40 agonist ivuxolimab in advanced cancers. Repertoires were generated with immunoSEQ multiplex PCR, while TCRdb's copy carries only in-frame clones and drops some. The sample has tens of thousands of clones, around nine tenths seen once; the top ten hold approximately 0.43%. Sample: CD4+ or CD8+ T cells sorted from blood, taken in a trial of the OX40 agonist ivuxolimab. The receptors come from an adult with an advanced solid tumor such as melanoma, head and neck, liver or kidney cancer. CDR3s include the opening cysteine and the closing phenylalanine or tryptophan. A D gene is named only where the DNA matches it firmly. Size tells how often a clone was seen (once, few, many) or the class of an expanded clone, and some rows leave it out.

CDR3 protein,J gene,D gene,V gene,clone size
CASRTGRGGRVAEAFF,TRBJ1-1,-,TRBV4-1,-
CASSRTGTEGREQYF,TRBJ2-7,-,TRBV5-5,-
CATSKPGTEKNYGYTF,TRBJ1-2,TRBD1,TRBV15,-
CSVVPGGEYEQYF,TRBJ2-7,-,TRBV29-1,-
CASSRDPGPLPEQYF,TRBJ2-7,-,TRBV7-2,-
CASSARPTDTQYF,TRBJ2-3,-,TRBV27,-
CASSIRIGYEQYF,TRBJ2-7,-,TRBV19,few
CASSRPEGTEAFF,TRBJ1-1,-,TRBV6-6,-
CASSPSPGYEQYF,-,-,TRBV7-2,-
CASLDRVRNEQYF,TRBJ2-7,TRBD1,TRBV6-1,-
CASSPRGNSYNSPLHF,TRBJ1-6,-,TRBV25-1,-
CASRISGPAGEQYF,TRBJ2-7,-,TRBV6-1,-
CASSFLWQGSQHF,TRBJ1-5,-,TRBV5-8,once
CASSHPDRDTQYF,TRBJ2-3,-,TRBV5-1,-
CASRSLWNEQFF,TRBJ2-1,-,TRBV27,few
CASSSGTASYEQYF,TRBJ2-7,-,TRBV5-1,-
CASIPGPTNTEAFF,TRBJ1-1,-,TRBV28,-
CASSQSPFGTEQFF,TRBJ2-1,-,TRBV7-7,-
CASSLGGEGGSGTDTQYF,TRBJ2-3,-,TRBV5-1,-
CASGNTIYF,TRBJ1-3,-,TRBV7-9,-
CASSGGLEETQYF,TRBJ2-5,-,TRBV2,-
CASSEAGGVGGYTF,TRBJ1-2,-,TRBV2,-
CASSPGGEELFF,TRBJ2-2,-,TRBV18,-
CASSVGTIGGYTF,TRBJ1-2,-,TRBV9,-
CATSRAEQTYGYTF,TRBJ1-2,-,TRBV15,once